The T cell receptor beta chain described here comes from a study of T cell changes during pregnancy in multiple sclerosis. Libraries were prepared by immunoSEQ multiplex PCR; TCRdb keeps only in-frame clonotypes and omits some of them. Of tens of thousands of clones in the sample, approximately 92% were seen once. This clone came up once. CDR1 SGDLS and CDR2 YYNGEE come from the germline V gene. The CDR3 has 15 residues. V lost 2 bases and J lost 6, with 17 bases in between. The sequence was collected from a female donor with multiple sclerosis, enrolled in a pregnancy study. This rearrangement joins TRBV9 to TRBJ1-2, with a weak D call TRBD1 (5 bases). The sequencing here drew on peripheral blood, taken in the second trimester of pregnancy. Here the CDR3 reads CASSVWGLPGHGYTF. CDR3 DNA sequence: TGTGCCAGCAGCGTTTGGGGACTTCCCGGGCATGGCTACACCTTC.